One sample yielded the 10 T cell receptor beta chains listed below, sequenced in a study of CD8 T cells in Susac syndrome. RNA amounts of roughly 0.45 to 1 ug underwent reverse transcription with random hexamers. A single record per CDR3 protein comes from TCRdb applying MiXCR to the immunoSEQ multiplex PCR reads. The sample has around 190,000 distinct CDR3 sequences, approximately 95% seen once; the top ten hold about 0.095%. Sequenced input: CD4+ T cells from PBMCs. All receptors come from a human donor in good health.

The rearrangement uses TRBV6-2 or TRBV6-3 and TRBJ1-5; 7 bases are shared with TRBD1. CDR1 is MNHEY, CDR2 SVGEGT, per germline. CDR3 length equals 14 residues. With V trimmed by 6 bases and J by 5 bases, 7 bases remained unmatched. The CDR3 loop is CASREQGQDQPQHF. For the CDR3, the DNA is TGTGCCAGCAGAGAACAGGGGCAGGATCAGCCCCAGCATTTT.

This clonotype appeared a single time. The rearrangement uses TRBV24-1 and TRBJ2-1; tentative D call: TRBD2 (7 bases). The CDR3 is 15 residues long. Germline assignment: CDR1 KGHDR and CDR2 SFDVKD. The germline V and J ends were trimmed by 3 bases and 5 bases, with 13 bases remaining between them. The CDR3 DNA sequence: TGTGCCACCAGTGATCCGGGGGGCGGGGACAATGAGCAGTTCTTC. It is translated as CATSDPGGGDNEQFF.

J is TRBJ2-7 and V is TRBV28; possible D gene TRBD1, 6 bases. The V end lost 4 bases, the J end lost 3 bases, and 16 bases lay between the germline ends. The germline CDR1 and CDR2 sequences are MDHEN and SYDVKM. The CDR3 has 15 residues. This CDR3 reads CASSSIGTLDYEQYV. The CDR3 nucleotides read TGTGCCAGCAGTTCTATTGGGACATTGGACTACGAGCAGTACGTC.

This chain links TRBV28 with TRBJ2-3; D gene uncertain. The germline CDR1 and CDR2 sequences are MDHEN and SYDVKM. Between the trimmed V and J ends, which lost 7 bases and 6 bases, there was a span of 8 bases. CDR3 size: 11 residues. The CDR3 spells CASTIRDTQYF. CDR3 coding DNA: TGTGCCAGCACCATCAGGGATACGCAGTATTTT.

The chain uses TRBV7-2 and TRBJ2-5; D is ambiguous. Trimming cost V 5 bases and J 5 bases, with 12 bases left between them. This CDR3 contains 13 residues. Germline loops: CDR1 SGHTA, CDR2 FQGNSA. The DNA for the CDR3 is TGTGCCAGCAGCGCCCTAGGGATGGAGACCCAGTACTTC. Its protein is CASSALGMETQYF.

This chain connects TRBV18 to TRBJ2-7, with 8 bases fitting TRBD2. Germline CDR1 KGHSH, CDR2 LQKENI. V was clipped by 9 bases and J by 5 bases; unmatched bases: 12. The CDR3 consists of 14 residues. The CDR3, as DNA: TGTGCCAGTTCCGGAGCGGGAGTATTGGACGAGCAGTACGTC. Protein sequence: CASSGAGVLDEQYV.

This chain links TRBV24-1 with TRBJ2-7, with D maybe TRBD1 (5 bases). The germline V gene encodes CDR1 KGHDR and CDR2 SFDVKD. Trimming pared 12 bases from V and 4 bases from J, leaving 12 bases between. This CDR3 has 11 amino acids. The CDR3 region is CAGNRKYEQYV. The CDR3 bases are TGTGCCGGAAACAGGAAGTACGAGCAGTACGTC.

The chain joins TRBV27 to TRBJ1-5; no firm D call. Looked up from germline, CDR1 is MNHEY and CDR2 is SMNVEV (reference sequence). V was pared by 2 bases and J by 7 bases, with 9 bases between. The CDR3 has 13 amino acids. CDR3 in DNA: TGTGCCAGCAGTTTAAGGGTGGAGCAGCCCCAGCATTTT. It is translated as CASSLRVEQPQHF.

This chain connects TRBV24-1 to TRBJ2-5, with a tentative D call TRBD2 (5 bases). The germline V and J ends were trimmed by 9 bases and 4 bases, with 20 bases remaining between them. The CDR3 contains 15 residues. Germline assignment: CDR1 KGHDR and CDR2 SFDVKD. The CDR3 loop reads CATPGEGWVAETQYF. The CDR3 DNA is TGTGCCACCCCTGGTGAGGGTTGGGTGGCAGAGACCCAGTACTTC.

This clonotype was counted once. CDR3 sequence: CAWSGGPDQPQHF. CDR3 coding DNA: TGTGCCTGGAGTGGGGGGCCGGATCAGCCCCAGCATTTT. The chain combines TRBV30 with TRBJ1-5, with a possible D match to TRBD1 (6 bases). The V end lost 1 base, the J end lost 5 bases, and 9 bases lay between the germline ends. This CDR3 contains 13 residues. Germline-derived CDR1 and CDR2 are GTSNPN and SVGIG (reference sequence).